The TCR beta chain under discussion was sequenced for a study of blood T cell repertoires in COVID-19. This clone has only a few counts. The CDR3 length is 11 residues. CDR1 and CDR2 from the germline V gene are SNHLY and FYNNEI. V was pared by 10 bases and J by 7 bases, with 14 bases between. Study processing details: From reference gene primer amplification, estimates of nucleated cell counts were derived. Libraries were prepared by immunoSEQ multiplex PCR; TCRdb keeps only in-frame clonotypes and omits some of them. V, J and clone size were drawn from that table, and D and trimming were deduced from the DNA. The repertoire holds some 250,000 clones, with about 90% as singletons. Cohort assignment relied on participant-reported clinical history.

The clonotype comes from a woman under 40 with acute COVID-19. The chain has TRBV2 and TRBJ2-7; no firm D call. Sequenced input: PBMCs or T cells enriched from blood (not recorded which). This chain's CDR3 is CATKEAREQYF. The CDR3 coding sequence is TGTGCCACCAAGGAAGCGCGGGAGCAGTACTTC.